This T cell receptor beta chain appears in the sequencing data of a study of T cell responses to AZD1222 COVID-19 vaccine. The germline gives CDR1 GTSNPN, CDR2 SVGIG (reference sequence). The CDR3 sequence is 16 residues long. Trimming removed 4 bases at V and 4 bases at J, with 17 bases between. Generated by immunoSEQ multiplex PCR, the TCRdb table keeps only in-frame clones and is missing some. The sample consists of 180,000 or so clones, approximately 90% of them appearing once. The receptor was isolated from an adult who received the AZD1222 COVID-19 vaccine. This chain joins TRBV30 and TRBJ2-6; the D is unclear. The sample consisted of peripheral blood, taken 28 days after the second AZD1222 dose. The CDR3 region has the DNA TGTGCCTGGAAGGTCCCGACACGGAAAGGGGCCAACGTCCTGACTTTC. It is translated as CAWKVPTRKGANVLTF.